This T cell receptor (beta chain) was obtained from a study of cytomegalovirus exposure and HLA in healthy donors (dated by TCRdb to 2015 to 2018). Regarding the study in general: According to an earlier analysis of 587 of the donors, some 180 million T cells yielded roughly 110 million unique TCR beta sequences and about 300 Gb of sequence data. The study combined high-throughput TCR immunosequencing, statistical association of individual TCRs with disease status, and machine learning to predict cytomegalovirus infection status. The later analysis used no new phenotypic data to find candidate immune exposures, relying instead on TCR beta sequences and their occurrence across donors. An early release that covered several hundred HLA-typed donors contained approximately 290 gigabases of sequencing data and tens of millions of unique TCR sequences. In a later analysis, previously published TCR beta repertoires from 500 to 750 donors were re-analyzed and high-resolution HLA genotyping was added so that TCR occurrence patterns could be studied. Donor age, sex, ethnicity and CMV serostatus were compiled together with the repertoire data. The study aimed to test whether signatures of past pathogen exposure could be identified by cataloging public T cell receptors. Both class I and class II loci were covered by HLA typing, at four-digit resolution. To decide whether each TCR beta V gene segment behaved as functional or pseudogenic, an earlier analysis of approximately 620 of the donors relied on high-throughput TCR beta sequencing. The genetic ancestry cluster associated with self-reported Caucasian donors included about 84% of the 398 genotyped donors. The study used immunosequencing to profile the T cell repertoires of 600 to 850 subjects and linked those repertoires to cytomegalovirus serostatus. Besides the first cohort of roughly 700 subjects, a separate validation cohort made up of 120 different subjects was used. Typing coverage differed by locus: A, B, C, DRB1 and DQB1 were typed in roughly 629-640 donors, DQA1 in about 550, DPA1 in approximately 600, and DPB1 in 472. Among 350 to 400 genotyped donors of the cohort, an average of 235,054 unique TCR beta nucleotide sequences were sequenced per donor, roughly 20% of them non-productive. All discovery cohort repertoires had been generated on a single sequencing platform. Because of strong linkage in the cohort, roughly 5 DR-DQ haplotypes were treated as single units for association and clustering. A later genetic analysis took genome-wide SNP genotypes for about 55% of the 666 donors and used that subset as a discovery cohort. General conclusions and limits of the study: In a later analysis, around 15,000 TCR beta sequences were associated with specific HLA alleles at a false discovery rate of 0.05. An earlier analysis of some 560 of the donors showed that most TCR beta V segments appeared in productive rearrangements either about 87% or about 30% of the time, which broadly matched IMGT annotations. According to a later analysis, TCR association rates differed among HLA loci, with DRB1 alleles showing the most associated TCRs and HLA-C alleles showing the fewest. Because HLA typing was missing for some donors at each locus, association tests included only the typed subset. It was suggested by the authors that the approach could potentially be generalized to other disease states and immunological phenotypes. CMV serostatus was the only immune exposure information available for the cohort. The cohort was sequenced for TCR beta chains only, and without alpha or paired-chain data the features that could be detected were limited. The 87-base-pair reads could not distinguish some IMGT-functional V segments, including TRBV6-2 and TRBV6-3, so those segments were excluded. A cluster of highly shared sequence variants was judged likely to be a technical artifact of the sequencing pipeline. Correlated functional status among segregating V segments might reflect linkage disequilibrium, but an unknown experimental factor could not be ruled out. A further reported finding was that TCR beta sequences accurately predicted the HLA-A and HLA-B alleles for most subjects in the first cohort. In vitro tests confirmed that three of the cytomegalovirus-associated TCR beta chains recognize cytomegalovirus antigens. According to a later analysis, parvovirus B19, influenza, CMV and Epstein-Barr virus appeared linked to several top co-occurrence clusters. Approximately 18 rarely observed V segments, including chromosome 9 orphons, were excluded from the earlier analysis of 550 to 700 of the donors because counts were too low. Sequencing depth was assumed to be roughly uniform across donors in the presence/absence analyses, though that assumption may not hold. In a later genetic analysis, a missense DCLRE1C variant was associated with V-gene and J-gene trimming of TCR beta chains, and the association was replicated in an independent cohort. The study gave a list of 150 to 200 TCR beta chains associated with cytomegalovirus. Assigning TCR associations to individual alleles was difficult when HLA alleles, especially DR and DQ, strongly co-occurred. A later genetic analysis reported fewer N-insertions in productive TCRs among donors in an Asian-associated ancestry cluster than the approximately 700-donor mean. In both the original and validation cohorts, the classifier was reported to diagnose cytomegalovirus status with high specificity and sensitivity. In a later analysis, HLA-associated TCR beta chains were found to be more clonally expanded and to have lower generation probabilities than equally common non-associated chains. According to a later analysis, most CMV-associated TCR beta chains appeared to be HLA-restricted, and the HLA associations seemed to be driven largely by CMV exposure. Most TCR sequences were observed very rarely across donors, whereas some public TCRs were present in many individuals.

There are 13 amino acids in the CDR3, from cysteine to phenylalanine inclusive. Kept here is only the CDR3 DNA, which spans 39 bases and is read in frame from base 1. V loses 3 bases of germline sequence and J loses 5 bases, and the interval between the two ends is 11 bases. CDR1 and CDR2, per the germline V gene, are ENHRY and SYGVKD. Library preparation used the immunoSEQ multiplex PCR assay. For the multiplex PCR, a mixture combining 60 forward primers for TCR Vbeta segments and 13 reverse primers for TCR Jbeta segments was used. The CDR3 region of rearranged TCR beta genes was amplified from genomic DNA by a multiplex PCR assay. On the Illumina HiSeq System, the amplified TCR beta libraries were sequenced as 87-base-pair reads. Per the original workflow: A later analysis tallied roughly 78 million unique TCR beta chains across the 666 repertoires, and some 10 million of those chains were shared by two or more donors. To remove PCR and sequencing errors, raw reads were error-corrected and collapsed into unique sequences using a nearest-neighbor algorithm that merged closely related sequences. Alignment of CDR3 sequences to IMGT reference sequences was used to assign V, D and J gene segments. For a sequence to be retained, a match of at least six nucleotides was required to both a V gene segment and a J gene segment. Rearrangements were classified as productive when the CDR3 lacked stop codons and remained in frame with V and J, and all other rearrangements were classified as non-productive. Following IMGT convention, CDR3 was defined as the stretch from the second conserved V-encoded cysteine to the conserved J-encoded phenylalanine. The earlier analysis of 500 to 750 of the donors excluded any sequence lacking an unambiguous match to a single V gene segment. In an earlier analysis of 587 of the donors, V segments were called functional above 56.7% productive rearrangements and were called segregating when the between-donor standard deviation exceeded 5%. To diagnose cytomegalovirus status from the catalog of TCR beta chain sequences, a statistical classification framework was built. A later analysis assigned V and J genes by comparing TCR nucleotide sequences with IMGT/GENE-DB human TR gene sequences. In a later analysis, CDR3 sequences and most-parsimonious VDJ recombination scenarios were assigned using the TCRdist pipeline. In a later analysis, every TCR beta chain was defined by the combination of its CDR3 amino acid sequence and its V-gene family, and reads without a unique V-gene family were dropped. In a later analysis, nearly 600 highly shared, low-generation-probability nucleotide sequences were removed to address suspected cross-contamination and a sequencing artifact. For each public chain, a later analysis derived a clonal expansion index from normalized ranks of inferred template counts within each repertoire. A later analysis computed generation probabilities with a VDJ recombination model fitted to out-of-frame rearrangements, and checked the results against IGoR. In a later analysis, TCR-TCR, TCR-HLA and TCR-CMV co-occurrence was scored with hypergeometric tests, and a repertoire-size bias correction was applied to TCR pairs. In a later analysis, false discovery rates were estimated by permuting HLA or CMV assignments 20 times. A later analysis grouped co-occurring TCRs with DBSCAN, adding TCRdist sequence similarity when clustering within HLA-allele-positive subsets. Repertoires with fewer than 30,000 or more than 120,000 public chains were left out of co-occurrence clustering, as were about 5 repertoires with anomalous nucleotide sharing. TCRdb carries this immuneACCESS record with in-frame sequences only. Its versions omit some clonotypes, under half of them owing to an unresolved V gene in the studies checked, with the rest unexplained. V and J calls plus clone size are reproduced from that table; the DNA served to infer D and trimming. The sample's records list 50,000 or so clones. The ten largest clones capture around 2.1% of the sample.

The cohort was made up of 666 healthy bone marrow donors. At the time of sampling, every cohort member was nominally healthy, though immune exposures that went unrecorded were likely present. The donor was CMV seronegative and belonged to the group of under 400 seronegative cohort members. Every donor gave a peripheral blood sample, and the peripheral blood mononuclear cells from that sample were used for TCR beta sequencing. The Qiagen DNeasy Blood Extraction Kit was used to extract genomic DNA from the blood cell samples. As to this clone: No antigen is known for it.

The rearranged chain carries TRBV10-3 and TRBJ2-7; the D gene lacks a confident call. The receptor's source is a woman younger than 35 in good health and CMV-seronegative. Sequencing used PBMCs. The CDR3 region: CAISEIQDNEQYF. The nucleotide sequence is given as TGTGCCATCAGTGAAATTCAGGATAACGAGCAGTACTTC.